This TCR beta chain was identified in a study of T cell changes during pregnancy in multiple sclerosis. Per germline, CDR1 MDHEN and CDR2 SYDVKM. The CDR3 spans 17 residues. V shed 0 bases, J shed 9 bases, and the junction held 8 bases outside the gene matches. Assay used: immunoSEQ multiplex PCR; TCRdb lists only in-frame clones, some missing. Of about 40,000 clones detected, over 70% appear once; the ten largest clones hold about 5.2%. This chain connects TRBV28 to TRBJ2-1; TRBD2 matches 13 bases. This specimen was peripheral blood, taken in the first trimester of pregnancy. The sequence was collected from a female donor in good health, enrolled as a control in a pregnancy study. In DNA form, the CDR3 reads TGTGCCAGCAGTTTATGGGAACTAGCGGGAGGGCCCGGTGAGCAGTTCTTC. Translation: CASSLWELAGGPGEQFF.